What follows are 9 T cell receptor beta chains derived from one specimen sequenced in a study of identical twins. Each CDR3 protein is one row after TCRdb ran MiXCR on the 5' RACE reads. The data hold a few hundred thousand distinct CDR3 sequences, with about 8.3% observed a single time. This sample also appeared in a second study, on yellow fever vaccine responses in identical twins.

Sample: CD8+ T cells sorted from blood. These receptors all come from a young woman in good health.

The sample holds one count of this clonotype. This sequence joins TRBV10-2 and TRBJ2-3, with 13 bases that match TRBD2. This CDR3 comprises 16 residues. The ends lost 6 bases at V and 6 bases at J; junction bases unmatched: 9. CDR1 WSHSY and CDR2 SAAADI come from the germline V gene. CDR3 sequence reads: CASRDGLAGVMDTQYF. CDR3 nucleotide sequence: TGCGCCAGCAGGGACGGACTAGCGGGAGTCATGGATACGCAGTATTTT.

There are many counts of this clonotype. The chain is built from TRBV7-2 and TRBJ2-2, with a weak D call TRBD2 (5 bases). CDR1 is SGHTA and CDR2 is FQGNSA in the germline V gene. Trimming pared 0 bases from V and 5 bases from J, leaving 7 bases between. This CDR3 comprises 14 residues. DNA for the CDR3: TGTGCCAGCAGCTTAGCGCGAGGGACCGGGGAGCTGTTTTTT. Translating it yields CASSLARGTGELFF.

This clonotype was detected many times. The chain couples TRBV7-2 to TRBJ2-3; no firm D call. There are 15 residues in the CDR3. The germline V gene has CDR1 SGHTA and CDR2 FQGNSA. V was clipped by 6 bases and J by 2 bases, with 15 bases between them. CDR3 coding DNA: TGTGCCAGCAGGGGGATCGGGTTACACACAGATACGCAGTATTTT. Its protein is CASRGIGLHTDTQYF.

This clonotype has only a few counts. The J gene is TRBJ2-7, the V gene TRBV12-3 or TRBV12-4; a possible D gene is TRBD1 (5 bases). Trimming took 2 bases from V and 2 from J, leaving 13 bases between them. The CDR3 totals 15 residues. CDR3 in DNA: TGTGCCAGCAGTTTATTAGGAGACAGCCCCTACGAGCAGTACTTC. It is translated as CASSLLGDSPYEQYF.

The chain carries TRBV4-3 and TRBJ2-5, with D perhaps matching TRBD1 or TRBD2 (5 bases each). Germline-derived CDR1 and CDR2 are LGHNA and YSLEER. CDR3 size: 15 residues. V was cut by 1 base and J by 2 bases, with 11 bases left in between. The DNA for the CDR3 is TGCGCCAGCAGCCAAGGTCGGGGCCCACAAGAGACCCAGTACTTC. It specifies CASSQGRGPQETQYF.

This clonotype was counted ten times or more. J is TRBJ2-7 and V is TRBV7-6; maybe TRBD2 (6 bases). The CDR3 spans 14 residues. V was clipped by 2 bases and J by 4 bases, with 12 bases between them. The germline V gene has CDR1 SGHVS and CDR2 FNYEAQ. The CDR3 protein is CASSLRGDSYEQYF. The CDR3 DNA is TGTGCCAGCAGCTTACGCGGGGACTCTTACGAGCAGTACTTC.

In its sample, this clonotype was seen a few times. The genes are TRBV11-1 and TRBJ2-7; 7 bases are a match to TRBD1. Germline values: CDR1 SGHAT, CDR2 FQDESV (reference sequence). The CDR3 is 14 residues long. Trimming took 1 base from V and 3 from J; bases not matched to a gene: 3. The CDR3: CASSLESGGYEQYF. The CDR3 region has the DNA TGTGCCAGCAGCTTAGAGTCAGGGGGCTACGAGCAGTACTTC.

This clonotype was counted ten times or more. This chain joins TRBV15 and TRBJ2-7; 8 nucleotides agree with TRBD1. The V segment lost 0 bases and the J segment 4 bases; nucleotides outside the gene matches: 8. Germline values: CDR1 LNHNV, CDR2 YYDKDF (reference sequence). This CDR3 spans 16 amino acids. CDR3 DNA: TGTGCCACCAGCAGAGAACGGACAGGGCCCCCTTACGAGCAGTACTTC. It yields the protein CATSRERTGPPYEQYF.

The V and J genes are TRBV12-3 or TRBV12-4 and TRBJ2-3; 9 bases map to TRBD2. V was pared by 10 bases and J by 3 bases, with 14 bases of the junction left unmatched. The CDR3 sequence is 16 residues long. The CDR3 loop reads CATCFMAGGRTDTQYF. The CDR3 region has the DNA TGTGCCACCTGCTTTATGGCGGGGGGGCGGACAGATACGCAGTATTTT.